The text below deals with one T cell receptor (beta chain). No antigen is known for it. This CDR3 contains 15 residues. Trimming pared 2 bases from V and 1 base from J, leaving 8 bases between. CDR1 is SGHAT and CDR2 is FQNNGV in the germline V gene. This sample is drawn from a study of graft-versus-host responses after intestinal transplantation. Study-wide results and limits: Clonal ratios of graft-versus-host to host-versus-graft in allografts were high for patients exhibiting graft-donor T cell macrochimerism.

Here immunoSEQ multiplex PCR was the method, and the copy in TCRdb shows in-frame clones only, minus some. This sample yields 25,000 to 30,000 clones, of which about 90% are seen a single time; about 9.9% belongs to the top ten. The clonotype originates from a human patient who received an intestinal transplant, so some T cells may come from the graft donor. The chain carries TRBV11-2 and TRBJ2-2, with TRBD2 as a possible D gene (6 bases). This material consisted of PBMCs, taken about 450 days after intestinal transplantation. In nucleotides, the CDR3 is TGTGCCAGCAGCTTATTCGGGAGGAACACCGGGGAGCTGTTTTTT. Amino acid sequence: CASSLFGRNTGELFF.